These 29 T cell receptor beta chains share one sample of origin, sequenced in a study of shared clonotypes between healthy human individuals. TCRdb's copy holds only in-frame clones and misses some; the assay was immunoSEQ multiplex PCR. Of around 2.3 million clones in the sample, approximately 94% are singletons; the top ten hold more than 0.1%. Specimen: naive CD4+ T cells sorted from blood. The subset here: CD45RA+ positively selected. The receptors stem from a man between 18 and 29 years old in good health.

This clone was seen once. The same CDR3 also results from other DNA sequences found in this sample. The gene calls are TRBV18 and TRBJ2-5; D is perhaps TRBD1 or TRBD2 (5 bases each). Per the germline V gene, CDR1 is KGHSH and CDR2 is LQKENI. The CDR3 has 13 residues. V dropped 2 bases and J dropped 4 bases, with 8 bases sitting between them. The CDR3 reads CASSPGTGETQYF. The DNA of the CDR3 is TGTGCCAGCTCACCAGGGACGGGAGAGACCCAGTACTTC.

In the case of this clone: In the same sample, other DNA sequences code for this CDR3. This chain joins TRBV4-1 and TRBJ2-7, with 10 bases fitting TRBD1. CDR1 is MGHRA, CDR2 YSYEKL, per germline. The CDR3 loop spans 14 amino acids. The junction had 7 bases not matched to a gene; V was cut back by 4 bases and J by 7 bases. The CDR3 protein is CASSPGQGLGEQYF. The CDR3 DNA reads TGCGCCAGCAGCCCGGGACAGGGGTTGGGGGAGCAGTACTTC.

This chain connects TRBV23-1 to TRBJ1-2, with D unclear. TRBV23-1 is placed among ORFs of uncertain function. This CDR3 contains 16 residues. Trimming pared 0 bases from V and 2 bases from J, leaving 13 bases between. The CDR3 here is CASSQSRGRLNYGYTF. The CDR3 bases are TGCGCCAGCAGTCAATCACGAGGGCGCCTGAACTATGGCTACACCTTC.

The chain is built from TRBV27 and TRBJ1-5; tentative D call: TRBD1 (6 bases). The germline V and J ends were trimmed by 4 bases and 6 bases, with 13 bases remaining between them. The germline V gene encodes CDR1 MNHEY and CDR2 SMNVEV (reference sequence). The CDR3 covers 14 residues. The CDR3 DNA reads TGTGCCAGCAGTTCGACCAGGGGTTTTCAGCCCCAGCATTTT. It translates to CASSSTRGFQPQHF.

This chain joins TRBV29-1 and TRBJ2-1; D is unresolved. Trimming removed 7 bases at V and 4 bases at J, with 20 bases between. CDR3 length equals 15 residues. The germline gives CDR1 SQVTM, CDR2 ANQGSEA. The CDR3 DNA reads TGCAGCGCCATGAATGTACGTCGCCAATACAATGAGCAGTTCTTC. This gives the protein CSAMNVRRQYNEQFF.

This chain uses TRBV5-1 with TRBJ2-7; 8 bases map to TRBD1. Germline-derived CDR1 and CDR2 are SGHRS and YFSETQ. The CDR3 contains 16 residues. V gave up 4 bases and J gave up 3 bases; unmatched junction bases: 12. CDR3 sequence: CASSRPQGAAYYEQYF. The DNA for the CDR3 is TGCGCCAGCAGCAGACCTCAGGGGGCTGCGTACTACGAGCAGTACTTC.

The chain recombines TRBV30 with TRBJ2-5; 12 bases are a match to TRBD2. CDR3 length: 19 residues. V shed 3 bases and J 8 bases; nucleotides not matched to a gene: 22. In germline, CDR1 is GTSNPN, CDR2 SVGIG (reference sequence). In DNA, the CDR3 is TGTGCCTGGAGCACGACGACTAGCGGGAGTGGAGGGGCCAAGAGAACCCAGTACTTC. Amino acids: CAWSTTTSGSGGAKRTQYF.

The J gene is TRBJ2-7, the V gene TRBV10-3; D is ambiguous. V shed 5 bases and J shed 3 bases, with 8 bases lying between them. Germline V gene data show CDR1 as ENHRY and CDR2 as SYGVKD. This CDR3 has 12 amino acids. CDR3 loop: CAISTNNYEQYF. CDR3 nucleotide sequence: TGTGCCATCAGTACGAACAACTACGAGCAGTACTTC.

The chain joins TRBV15 to TRBJ1-4, with 9 bases fitting TRBD1. The CDR3 has 16 residues. V shed 1 base and J 6 bases; nucleotides not matched to a gene: 6. Germline CDR1 LNHNV, CDR2 YYDKDF (reference sequence). The CDR3 sequence: CATSRGRQGGDEKLFF. In nucleotides, the CDR3 is TGTGCCACCAGCAGAGGTCGACAGGGGGGCGATGAAAAACTGTTTTTT. Full variable domain (rest looked up from reference TRBV15 and TRBJ1-4): DAMVIQNPRYQVTQFGKPVTLSCSQTLNHNVMYWYQQKSSQAPKLLFHYYDKDFNNEADTPDNFQSRRPNTSFCFLDIRSPGLGDTAMYLCATSRGRQGGDEKLFFGSGTQLSVL.

The V call is TRBV18, the J call TRBJ2-5; D remains ambiguous. This CDR3 region has 14 residues. The V end lost 6 bases, the J end lost 5 bases, and 16 bases lay between the germline ends. Germline assignment: CDR1 KGHSH and CDR2 LQKENI. Here the CDR3 reads CASSLDLPTETQYF. The CDR3 DNA reads as TGTGCCAGCTCCTTGGACCTCCCTACGGAGACCCAGTACTTC.

J is TRBJ1-1 and V is TRBV7-2; 10 bases fit TRBD1. V shed 5 bases, J shed 5 bases, and the junction held 5 bases outside the gene matches. CDR1 and CDR2 (germline): SGHTA, FQGNSA. The CDR3 totals 14 residues. The CDR3 sequence is CASSVDRGRTEAFF. The CDR3 DNA is TGTGCCAGCAGCGTAGACAGGGGGCGAACTGAAGCTTTCTTT. Together with reference TRBV7-2 and TRBJ1-1, the CDR3 gives the full variable domain: GAGVSQSPSNKVTEKGKDVELRCDPISGHTALYWYRQSLGQGLEFLIYFQGNSAPDKSGLPSDRFSAERTGGSVSTLTIQRTQQEDSAVYLCASSVDRGRTEAFFGQGTRLTVV.

This clone was observed once. The genes are TRBV19 and TRBJ2-1; the D is unclear. V was pared by 8 bases and J by 8 bases, with 4 bases between. Per germline, CDR1 LNHDA and CDR2 SQIVND (reference sequence). This CDR3 spans 9 amino acids. CDR3 sequence: CASGHEQFF. Here the CDR3 DNA reads TGTGCCAGTGGCCATGAGCAGTTCTTC.

This rearrangement joins TRBV7-9 to TRBJ2-5; D call uncertain. The germline V gene has CDR1 SEHNR and CDR2 FQNEAQ (reference sequence). This CDR3 spans 14 amino acids. Trimming took off 1 base at V and 5 bases at J, with 11 bases between the two ends. The CDR3 DNA follows: TGTGCCAGCAGCTTAGATGGAGTCTTGGAGACCCAGTACTTC. Translated, it gives CASSLDGVLETQYF.

V is TRBV6-5 and J is TRBJ2-7, with 8 bases that match TRBD2. This CDR3 contains 14 residues. CDR1 MNHEY and CDR2 SVGAGI come from the germline V gene. V trimming: 6 bases; J trimming: 2 bases; junction bases outside the gene matches: 6. In DNA form, the CDR3 reads TGTGCCAGCAGCCGACTAGCGATCCCCTACGAGCAGTACTTC. Translating it yields CASSRLAIPYEQYF.

The J gene is TRBJ2-5, the V gene TRBV7-9; maybe TRBD2 (5 bases). Trimming cost V 0 bases and J 2 bases, with 10 bases left between them. Germline V gene lookup returns CDR1 SEHNR and CDR2 FQNEAQ (reference sequence). The CDR3 extends over 15 amino acids. In nucleotides, the CDR3 is TGTGCCAGCAGCTTAGCGCTGGAGGTACAAGAGACCCAGTACTTC. As protein: CASSLALEVQETQYF. The full variable domain, its missing parts supplied by reference TRBV7-9 and TRBJ2-5, is DTGVSQNPRHKITKRGQNVTFRCDPISEHNRLYWYRQTLGQGPEFLTYFQNEAQLEKSRLLSDRFSAERPKGSFSTLEIQRTEQGDSAMYLCASSLALEVQETQYFGPGTRLLVL.

For this clone: Other DNA sequences in the same sample also yield this CDR3. V usage is TRBV15 and J usage is TRBJ2-7, with unresolved D. Trimming took off 0 bases at V and 4 bases at J, with 4 bases between the two ends. This CDR3 is built from 12 residues. Germline loops: CDR1 LNHNV, CDR2 YYDKDF (reference sequence). This chain's CDR3 is CATSRDRYEQYF. CDR3 in DNA: TGTGCCACCAGCAGAGACCGATACGAGCAGTACTTC.

The V call is TRBV6-4, the J call TRBJ2-3, with D possibly being TRBD2 (5 bases). Germline CDR1 reads MRHNA; CDR2 reads SNTAGT. V lost 10 bases and J lost 1, with 12 bases in between. This CDR3 has 13 residues. The DNA for the CDR3 is TGTGCCACCCGGGAATCGGGCACAGATACGCAGTATTTT. Translated: CATRESGTDTQYF.

V gene TRBV27 combines with J gene TRBJ2-6; D call uncertain. Trimming removed 2 bases at V and 0 bases at J, with 5 bases between. The CDR3 runs 15 residues. Germline CDR1 and CDR2: MNHEY and SMNVEV (reference sequence). The CDR3 here is CASSLGASGANVLTF. The CDR3 DNA sequence: TGTGCCAGCAGTTTAGGTGCCTCTGGGGCCAACGTCCTGACTTTC. Together with reference TRBV27 and TRBJ2-6, the CDR3 gives the full variable domain: EAQVTQNPRYLITVTGKKLTVTCSQNMNHEYMSWYRQDPGLGLRQIYYSMNVEVTDKGDVPEGYKVSRKEKRNFPLILESPSPNQTSLYFCASSLGASGANVLTFGAGSRLTVL.

This chain connects TRBV10-1 to TRBJ2-5, with 7 bases fitting TRBD1. The CDR3 has 13 amino acids. Germline loops: CDR1 WNHNN, CDR2 SYGVQD (reference sequence). The ends lost 6 bases at V and 4 bases at J; junction bases unmatched: 5. CDR3 coding DNA: TGCGCCAGCAGCGGCCCAGGGGGAGAGACCCAGTACTTC. It codes for CASSGPGGETQYF.

V usage is TRBV11-3 and J usage is TRBJ2-3; 7 bases map to TRBD2. The CDR3 has 17 amino acids. Germline V gene lookup returns CDR1 SGHNT and CDR2 YENEEA. Trimming cost V 5 bases and J 2 bases; bases outside gene matches: 13. Written as DNA, the CDR3 is TGTGCCAGCAGCGCTGGGGGGGGGACCCACCCCACAGATACGCAGTATTTT. This translates into CASSAGGGTHPTDTQYF.

The V and J genes are TRBV7-8 and TRBJ1-5; perhaps TRBD1 as D (5 bases). CDR3 size: 16 residues. Germline values: CDR1 SGHVS, CDR2 FQNEAQ. V was shortened by 1 base and J by 7 bases, with 17 bases between the two germline ends. The CDR3 DNA reads as TGTGCCAGCAGCTTAGAGGCAGGGATGGTGCGACAGCCCCAGCATTTT. Amino acid sequence: CASSLEAGMVRQPQHF.

The rearrangement joins TRBV2 to TRBJ1-5; D gene unclear. The germline CDR1 and CDR2 sequences are SNHLY and FYNNEI. The CDR3 length is 14 residues. V was trimmed by 0 bases and J by 5 bases, leaving 8 bases between them. The DNA for the CDR3 is TGTGCCAGCAGTGAAGCGACATCCGATCAGCCCCAGCATTTT. Amino acids: CASSEATSDQPQHF.

The chain employs TRBV28 and TRBJ1-4; D not resolved. The CDR3 length is 16 residues. CDR1 and CDR2 (germline): MDHEN, SYDVKM. Trimming cost V 4 bases and J 3 bases, with 15 bases left between them. This CDR3 reads CASSSGIFAANEKLFF. The DNA for the CDR3 is TGTGCCAGCAGTTCGGGGATTTTTGCGGCTAATGAAAAACTGTTTTTT. The variable domain in full, completed from reference TRBV28 and TRBJ1-4, reads DVKVTQSSRYLVKRTGEKVFLECVQDMDHENMFWYRQDPGLGLRLIYFSYDVKMKEKGDIPEGYSVSREKKERFSLILESASTNQTSMYLCASSSGIFAANEKLFFGSGTQLSVL.

This clone was observed once. The sample carries other DNA sequences with the same CDR3. The genes are TRBV5-1 and TRBJ1-1, with 7 bases identical to TRBD1. The germline V gene has CDR1 SGHRS and CDR2 YFSETQ. The ends lost 4 bases at V and 2 bases at J; junction bases unmatched: 5. This CDR3 has 14 residues. The DNA of the CDR3 is TGCGCCAGCAGCCGCGGGACAGACAACACTGAAGCTTTCTTT. Translating gives CASSRGTDNTEAFF.

In this sample, this clone turned up a few times. The chain couples TRBV7-2 to TRBJ1-2, with D possibly matching TRBD1 (5 bases). The CDR3 runs to 12 residues. Germline lookup yields CDR1 SGHTA and CDR2 FQGNSA. V was pared by 4 bases and J by 7 bases, with 10 bases between. CDR3 protein: CASSSSGSGYTF. The DNA of the CDR3 is TGTGCCAGCAGCTCCTCAGGGAGTGGCTACACCTTC.

The gene calls are TRBV5-1 and TRBJ2-1; 7 nucleotides agree with TRBD2. The CDR3 spans 17 residues. V dropped 0 bases and J dropped 0; count of bases not matched to a gene: 6. Germline loops: CDR1 SGHRS, CDR2 YFSETQ. This chain's CDR3 is CASSLVGGGASYNEQFF. In DNA form, the CDR3 reads TGCGCCAGCAGCTTGGTGGGCGGGGGAGCCTCCTACAATGAGCAGTTCTTC.

The rearrangement links TRBV6-1 to TRBJ1-1, with D uncertain. V shed 0 bases and J shed 1 base, with 12 bases lying between them. The CDR3 is 16 amino acids. Germline V CDR1 and CDR2: MNHNS, SASEGT. In DNA form, the CDR3 reads TGTGCCAGCAGTGAAGCGTTATGGTATGGGAACACTGAAGCTTTCTTT. Amino acid sequence: CASSEALWYGNTEAFF.

The gene calls are TRBV2 and TRBJ1-1, with D unclear. The germline V and J ends were trimmed by 2 bases and 0 bases, with 4 bases remaining between them. Germline CDR1 and CDR2: SNHLY and FYNNEI. This CDR3 has 13 residues. The CDR3 region has the DNA TGTGCCAGCAGTGAACTAATGAACACTGAAGCTTTCTTT. This codes for CASSELMNTEAFF.

This clone was seen only once. This sequence joins TRBV5-6 and TRBJ1-5; no clear D. In germline, CDR1 is SGHDT, CDR2 YYEEEE. V lost 1 base to trimming and J lost 0 bases, with 8 bases between them. The CDR3 has 15 residues. Here the CDR3 DNA reads TGTGCCAGCAGCTTGAGATCGATTAGCAATCAGCCCCAGCATTTT. Encoded protein: CASSLRSISNQPQHF.